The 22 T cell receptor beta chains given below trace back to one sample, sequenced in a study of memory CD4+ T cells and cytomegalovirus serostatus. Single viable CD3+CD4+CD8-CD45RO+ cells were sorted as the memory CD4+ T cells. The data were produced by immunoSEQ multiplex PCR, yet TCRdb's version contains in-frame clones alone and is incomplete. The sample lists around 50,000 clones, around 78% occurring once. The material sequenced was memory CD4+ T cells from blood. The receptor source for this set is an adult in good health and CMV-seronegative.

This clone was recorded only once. DNA for the CDR3: TGTGCCAGCAGCCGGGGACAGGGCAATCAGAATACGCAGTATTTT. Its translation is CASSRGQGNQNTQYF. This rearrangement joins TRBV7-3 to TRBJ2-3; TRBD1 aligns across 9 bases. V lost 5 bases and J lost 7; bases outside the gene matches: 10. The V gene's germline CDR1 is SGHTA and CDR2 FQGTGA. The CDR3 extends over 15 amino acids.

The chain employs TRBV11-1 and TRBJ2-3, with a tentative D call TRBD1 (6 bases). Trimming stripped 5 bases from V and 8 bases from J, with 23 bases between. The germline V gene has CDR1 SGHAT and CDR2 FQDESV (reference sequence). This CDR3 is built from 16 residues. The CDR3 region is CASSAPQQGAIGTQYF. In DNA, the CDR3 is TGTGCCAGCAGCGCTCCTCAACAGGGCGCGATCGGTACGCAGTATTTT.

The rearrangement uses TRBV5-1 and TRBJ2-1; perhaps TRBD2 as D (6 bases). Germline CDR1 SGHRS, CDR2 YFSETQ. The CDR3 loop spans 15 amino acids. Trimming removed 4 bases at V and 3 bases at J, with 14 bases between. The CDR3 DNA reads TGCGCCAGCAGCCCGGCGGGGCAGGTCTACAATGAGCAGTTCTTC. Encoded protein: CASSPAGQVYNEQFF. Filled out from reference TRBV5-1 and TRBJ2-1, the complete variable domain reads KAGVTQTPRYLIKTRGQQVTLSCSPISGHRSVSWYQQTPGQGLQFLFEYFSETQRNKGNFPGRFSGRQFSNSRSEMNVSTLELGDSALYLCASSPAGQVYNEQFFGPGTRLTVL.

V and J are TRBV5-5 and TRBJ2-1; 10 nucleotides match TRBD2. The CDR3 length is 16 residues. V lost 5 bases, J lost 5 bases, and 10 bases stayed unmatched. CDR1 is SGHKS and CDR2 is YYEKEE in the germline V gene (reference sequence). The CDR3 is CASRRVWTSGNNEQFF. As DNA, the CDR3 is TGTGCCAGCAGGAGAGTCTGGACTAGCGGAAACAATGAGCAGTTCTTC.

The CDR3 bases are TGTGCCAGCAGCAGTGCCAACAGGGGGCTAGGGGGTGAAGCTTTCTTT. Translating it yields CASSSANRGLGGEAFF. The chain couples TRBV9 to TRBJ1-1; 9 nucleotides agree with TRBD1. The CDR3 runs to 16 residues. CDR1 SGDLS and CDR2 YYNGEE come from the germline V gene. V shed 4 bases, J shed 7 bases, and the junction held 14 bases outside the gene matches. The variable domain in full, completed from reference TRBV9 and TRBJ1-1, reads DSGVTQTPKHLITATGQRVTLRCSPRSGDLSVYWYQQSLDQGLQFLIQYYNGEERAKGNILERFSAQQFPDLHSELNLSSLELGDSALYFCASSSANRGLGGEAFFGQGTRLTVV.

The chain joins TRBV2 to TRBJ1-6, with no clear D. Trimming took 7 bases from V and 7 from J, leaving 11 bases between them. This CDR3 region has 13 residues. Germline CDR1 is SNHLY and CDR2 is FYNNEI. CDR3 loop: CASNPVSNSPLHF. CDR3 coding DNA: TGTGCCAGCAATCCGGTTTCGAATTCACCCCTCCACTTT. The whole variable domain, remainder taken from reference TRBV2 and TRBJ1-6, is EPEVTQTPSHQVTQMGQEVILRCVPISNHLYFYWYRQILGQKVEFLVSFYNNEISEKSEIFDDQFSVERPDGSNFTLKIRSTKLEDSAMYFCASNPVSNSPLHFGNGTRLTVT.

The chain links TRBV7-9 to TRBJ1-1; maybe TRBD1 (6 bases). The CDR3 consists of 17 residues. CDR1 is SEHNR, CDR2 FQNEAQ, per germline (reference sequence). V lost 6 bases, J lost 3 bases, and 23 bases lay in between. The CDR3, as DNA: TGTGCCAGCAGTTTGTCGAGCTCCAGGGGCCTTCACACTGAAGCTTTCTTT. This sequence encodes CASSLSSSRGLHTEAFF.

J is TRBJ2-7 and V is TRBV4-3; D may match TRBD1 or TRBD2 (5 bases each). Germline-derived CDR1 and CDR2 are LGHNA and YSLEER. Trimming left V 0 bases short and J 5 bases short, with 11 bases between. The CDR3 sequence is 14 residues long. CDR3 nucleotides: TGCGCCAGCAGCCAAGAACCAGGGAGCAACGAGCAGTACTTC. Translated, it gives CASSQEPGSNEQYF.

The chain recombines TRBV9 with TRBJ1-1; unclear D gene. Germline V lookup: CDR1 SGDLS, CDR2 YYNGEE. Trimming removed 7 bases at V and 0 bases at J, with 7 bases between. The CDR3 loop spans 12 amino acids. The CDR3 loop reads CASARVNTEAFF. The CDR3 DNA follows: TGTGCCAGCGCCAGAGTGAACACTGAAGCTTTCTTT.

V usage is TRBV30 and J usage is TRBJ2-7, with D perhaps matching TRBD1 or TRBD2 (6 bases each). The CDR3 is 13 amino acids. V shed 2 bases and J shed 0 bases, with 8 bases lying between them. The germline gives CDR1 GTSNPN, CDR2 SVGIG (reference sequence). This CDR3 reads CAWSRGASYEQYF. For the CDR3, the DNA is TGTGCCTGGAGTAGGGGGGCCTCCTACGAGCAGTACTTC.

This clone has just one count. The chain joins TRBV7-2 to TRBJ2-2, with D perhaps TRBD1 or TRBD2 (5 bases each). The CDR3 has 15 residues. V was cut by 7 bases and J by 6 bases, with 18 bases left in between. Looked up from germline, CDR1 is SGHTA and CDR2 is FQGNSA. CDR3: CASTLGVARAGELFF. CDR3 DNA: TGTGCCAGCACCTTGGGGGTAGCCAGGGCCGGGGAGCTGTTTTTT.

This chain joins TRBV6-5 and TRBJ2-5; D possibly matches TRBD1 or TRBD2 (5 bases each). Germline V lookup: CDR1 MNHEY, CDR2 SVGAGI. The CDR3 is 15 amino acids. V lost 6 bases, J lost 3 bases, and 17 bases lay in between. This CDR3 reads CASRLGTPREETQYF. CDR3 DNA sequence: TGTGCCAGCAGGCTCGGGACCCCGAGGGAAGAGACCCAGTACTTC.

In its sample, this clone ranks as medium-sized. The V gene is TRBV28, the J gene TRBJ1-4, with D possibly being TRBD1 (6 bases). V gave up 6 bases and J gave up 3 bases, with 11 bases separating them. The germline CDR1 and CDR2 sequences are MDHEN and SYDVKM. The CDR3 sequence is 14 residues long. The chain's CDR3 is CASRVGGANEKLFF. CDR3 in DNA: TGTGCCAGCAGGGTAGGGGGGGCTAATGAAAAACTGTTTTTT.

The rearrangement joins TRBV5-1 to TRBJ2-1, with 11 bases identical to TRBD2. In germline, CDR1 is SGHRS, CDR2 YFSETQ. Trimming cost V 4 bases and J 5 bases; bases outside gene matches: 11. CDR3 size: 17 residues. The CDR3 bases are TGCGCCAGCAGCCCGTCTCCTCTAGCGGGGGGAAACAATGAGCAGTTCTTC. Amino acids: CASSPSPLAGGNNEQFF.

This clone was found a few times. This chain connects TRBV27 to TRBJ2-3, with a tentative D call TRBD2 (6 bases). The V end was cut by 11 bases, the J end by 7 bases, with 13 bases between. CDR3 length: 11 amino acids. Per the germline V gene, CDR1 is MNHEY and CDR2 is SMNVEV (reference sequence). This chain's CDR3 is CASGGLYTQYF. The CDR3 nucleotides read TGTGCCTCCGGGGGACTTTATACGCAGTATTTT.

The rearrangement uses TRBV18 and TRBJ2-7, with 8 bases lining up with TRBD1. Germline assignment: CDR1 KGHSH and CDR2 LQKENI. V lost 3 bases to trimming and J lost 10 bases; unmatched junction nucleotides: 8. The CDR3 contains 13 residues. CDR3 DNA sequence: TGTGCCAGCTCACCCGTCCCGGGACAGGAACAGTACTTC. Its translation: CASSPVPGQEQYF.

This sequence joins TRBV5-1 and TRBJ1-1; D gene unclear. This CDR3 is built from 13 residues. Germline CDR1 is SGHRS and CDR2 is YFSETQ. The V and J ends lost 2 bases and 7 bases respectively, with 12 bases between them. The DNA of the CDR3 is TGCGCCAGCAGCTTAAGTTTAGACGTTGAAGCTTTCTTT. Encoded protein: CASSLSLDVEAFF.

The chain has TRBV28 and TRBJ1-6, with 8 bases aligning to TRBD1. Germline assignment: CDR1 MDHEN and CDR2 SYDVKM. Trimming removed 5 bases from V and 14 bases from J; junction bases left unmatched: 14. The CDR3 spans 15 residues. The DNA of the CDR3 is TGTGCCAGCAGTGATATGGGGACAGGATACGTCACCCTCCACTTT. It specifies CASSDMGTGYVTLHF.

The CDR3 is CASSLGQGMGYGYTF. In nucleotides, the CDR3 is TGTGCCAGCAGCTTGGGGCAGGGGATGGGGTATGGCTACACCTTC. V gene TRBV5-6 combines with J gene TRBJ1-2; TRBD1 is a possible D gene (6 bases). This CDR3 contains 15 residues. Trimming took 0 bases from V and 5 from J, leaving 14 bases between them. Germline V gene sequence: CDR1 SGHDT, CDR2 YYEEEE.

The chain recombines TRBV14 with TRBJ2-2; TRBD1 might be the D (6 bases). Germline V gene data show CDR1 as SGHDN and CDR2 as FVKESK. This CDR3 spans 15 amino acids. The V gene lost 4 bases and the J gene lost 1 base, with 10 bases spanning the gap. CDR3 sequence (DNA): TGTGCCAGCAGCCCCGGGACAAAGAACACCGGGGAGCTGTTTTTT. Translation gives CASSPGTKNTGELFF.

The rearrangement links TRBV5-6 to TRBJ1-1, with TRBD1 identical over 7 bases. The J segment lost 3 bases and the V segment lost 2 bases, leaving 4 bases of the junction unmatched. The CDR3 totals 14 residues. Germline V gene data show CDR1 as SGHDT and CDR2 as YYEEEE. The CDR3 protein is CASSLDRVYTEAFF. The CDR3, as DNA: TGTGCCAGCAGCTTAGACAGGGTTTACACTGAAGCTTTCTTT.

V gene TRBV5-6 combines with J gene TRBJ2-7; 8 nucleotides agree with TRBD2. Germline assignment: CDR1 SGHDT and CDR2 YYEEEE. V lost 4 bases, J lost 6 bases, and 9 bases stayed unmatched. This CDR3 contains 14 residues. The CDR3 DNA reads TGTGCCAGCAGCATTAGCGGGGAAGGATTCGAGCAGTACTTC. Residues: CASSISGEGFEQYF.